The present T cell receptor (beta chain) was sequenced within a study of blood T cell repertoires in COVID-19. Study details: Researchers got acute and convalescent COVID-19 samples from the United States, Italy and Spain. Sources were T cells, B-cell-depleted T cells, or PBMCs; the material itself was cDNA or gDNA.

Original analysis: Estimated nucleated cell counts came from reference gene primer amplification. Sequencing used immunoSEQ multiplex PCR; TCRdb keeps in-frame clones, though not all of them. V, J and clone size reflect that table, while D and trimming were determined from the DNA. The profile shows some 180,000 clones, less than 85% of them singletons. This CDR3 is 14 amino acids long. Sequenced input: peripheral blood. The sequence derives from a human donor in a cohort sampled during active COVID-19. The rearrangement links TRBV7-5 to TRBJ2-7; TRBD1 reflects the table's D call only, with no check against the DNA. TRBV7-5 is a listed pseudogene. The CDR3 nucleotides read TGTGTCACTCTACCACAGGGTTACTCCTACGAGCAGTACTTC. This codes for CVTLPQGYSYEQYF.